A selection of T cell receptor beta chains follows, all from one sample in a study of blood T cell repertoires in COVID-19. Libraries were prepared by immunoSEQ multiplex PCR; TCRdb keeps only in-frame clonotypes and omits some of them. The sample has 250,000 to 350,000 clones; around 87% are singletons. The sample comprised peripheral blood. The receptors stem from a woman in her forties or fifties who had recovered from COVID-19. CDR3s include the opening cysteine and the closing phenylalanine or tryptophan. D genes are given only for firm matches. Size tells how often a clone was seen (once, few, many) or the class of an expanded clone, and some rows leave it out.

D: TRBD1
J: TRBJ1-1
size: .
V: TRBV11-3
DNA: TGTGCCAGCAGTCAACAGGGGGCAGGAACTGAAGCTTTCTTT
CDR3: CASSQQGAGTEAFF

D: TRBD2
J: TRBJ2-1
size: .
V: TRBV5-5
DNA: TGTGCCAGCAGCCTGGGGACTAGCGGAAATGAGCAGTTCTTC
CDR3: CASSLGTSGNEQFF

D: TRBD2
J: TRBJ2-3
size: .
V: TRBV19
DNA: TGTGCCAGTAGTGACCGGCGGCGGGGGGCCAGGGCAGATACGCAGTATTTT
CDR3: CASSDRRRGARADTQYF

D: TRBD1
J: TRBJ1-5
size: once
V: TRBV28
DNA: TGTGCCAGCACCCAATACAGGGGTGGTGATCAGCCCCAGCATTTT
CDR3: CASTQYRGGDQPQHF

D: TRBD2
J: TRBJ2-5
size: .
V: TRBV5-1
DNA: TGCGCCAGCAGCTTAATAGCGGGAGAGGGGAAGGAGACCCAGTACTTC
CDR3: CASSLIAGEGKETQYF

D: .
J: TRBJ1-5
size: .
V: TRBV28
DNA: TGTGCCAGCAGTTTAGCCGGTAGCAATCAGCCCCAGCATTTT
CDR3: CASSLAGSNQPQHF

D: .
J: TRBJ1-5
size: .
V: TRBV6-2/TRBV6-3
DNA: TGTGCCAGCAGCCCCGTTTCCGATCAGCCCCAGCATTTT
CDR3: CASSPVSDQPQHF

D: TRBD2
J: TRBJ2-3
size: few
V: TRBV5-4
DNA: TGTGCCAGCAGCACGGGACTATTCACAGATACGCAGTATTTT
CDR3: CASSTGLFTDTQYF

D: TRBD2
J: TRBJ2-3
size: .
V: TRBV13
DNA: TGTGCCAGCACCAAAGGGGAAACTAGCGGGGCGTCAGATACGCAGTATTTT
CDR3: CASTKGETSGASDTQYF

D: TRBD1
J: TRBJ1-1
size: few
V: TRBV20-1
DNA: TGCAGTGCCGGGACAGGGGGCTTAGCTTTCTTT
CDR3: CSAGTGGLAFF

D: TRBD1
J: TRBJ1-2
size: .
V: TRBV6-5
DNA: TGTGCCAGCAGTTCCCAGGGGGCGGGCTACACCTTC
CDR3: CASSSQGAGYTF

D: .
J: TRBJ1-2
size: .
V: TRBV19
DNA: TGTGCCAGTAGGTCCTTATATGGCTACACCTTC
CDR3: CASRSLYGYTF

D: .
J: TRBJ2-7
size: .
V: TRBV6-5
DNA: TGTGCCAGCGCGGGGCGCCCCTACGAGCAGTACTTC
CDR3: CASAGRPYEQYF

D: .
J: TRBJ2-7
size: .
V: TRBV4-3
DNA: TGCGCCAGCAGCCAAGAGACCGGGAGTCCCTACGAGCAGTACTTC
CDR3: CASSQETGSPYEQYF

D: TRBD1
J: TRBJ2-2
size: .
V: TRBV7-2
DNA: TGTGCCAGCAGCACGAGACAGGGAAGTCACGGGGAGCTGTTTTTT
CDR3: CASSTRQGSHGELFF

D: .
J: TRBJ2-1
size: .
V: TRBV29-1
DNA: TGCAGCGTTCGGGGGGCTGATGAGCAGTTCTTC
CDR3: CSVRGADEQFF

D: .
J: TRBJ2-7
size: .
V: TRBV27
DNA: TGTGCCAGCAGACGGGACGAGCAGTACTTC
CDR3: CASRRDEQYF

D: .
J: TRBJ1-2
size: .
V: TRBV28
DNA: TGTGCCAGCCGACTTCGGGGGGGCTACACCTTC
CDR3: CASRLRGGYTF

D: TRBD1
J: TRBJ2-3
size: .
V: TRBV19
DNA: TGTGCCAGTCGGCTCAGGGGACAGGGTAACGCAGATACGCAGTATTTT
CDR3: CASRLRGQGNADTQYF

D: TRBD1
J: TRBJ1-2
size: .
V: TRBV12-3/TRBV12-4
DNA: TGTGCCAGCAGTACGGGACAGGGGACTGGCTACACCTTC
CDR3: CASSTGQGTGYTF

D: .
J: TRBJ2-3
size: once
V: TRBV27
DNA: TGTGCCAGCAGAAGGGGGAGTTGGGATACGCAGTATTTT
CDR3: CASRRGSWDTQYF

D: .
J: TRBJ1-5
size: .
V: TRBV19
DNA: TGTGCCAGTAGTATCGGGGGGACTCAGCCCCAGCATTTT
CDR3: CASSIGGTQPQHF

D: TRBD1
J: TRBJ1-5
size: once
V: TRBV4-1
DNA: TGCGCCAGCAGCCACAAAGACAGGGTCAATCAGCCCCAGCATTTT
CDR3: CASSHKDRVNQPQHF

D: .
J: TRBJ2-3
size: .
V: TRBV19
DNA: TGTGCCAGTAGGGAGGTCGACGGGATAGGCACAGATACGCAGTATTTT
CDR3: CASREVDGIGTDTQYF

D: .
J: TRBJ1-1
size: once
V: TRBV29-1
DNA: TGCAGCGTCGGGCAGGGTGGGTCGGTCTCTGAAGCTTTCTTT
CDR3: CSVGQGGSVSEAFF

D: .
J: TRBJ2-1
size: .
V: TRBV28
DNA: TGTGCCAGCAGTGGGTTCCTACTAGCCGTCGCCGACAATGAGCAGTTCTTC
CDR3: CASSGFLLAVADNEQFF

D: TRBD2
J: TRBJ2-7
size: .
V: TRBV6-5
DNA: TGTGCCAGCAGTTTGGGACTAGCGGGAGACGAGCAGTACTTC
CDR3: CASSLGLAGDEQYF

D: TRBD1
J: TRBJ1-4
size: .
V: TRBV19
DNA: TGTGCCAGTAGCACAGGGGGTGAAAAACTGTTTTTT
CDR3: CASSTGGEKLFF

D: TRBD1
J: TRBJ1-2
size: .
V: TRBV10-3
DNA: TGTGCCATCAGACCAATGACAGGGTTTGCAAACTATGGCTACACCTTC
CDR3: CAIRPMTGFANYGYTF

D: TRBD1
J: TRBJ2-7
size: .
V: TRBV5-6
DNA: TGTGCCAGCAGCAAAAGCCGGGACAGGGGGCTTTACGAGCAGTACTTC
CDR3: CASSKSRDRGLYEQYF

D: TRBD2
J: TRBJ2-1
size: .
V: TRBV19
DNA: TGTGCCAGTAGGGCAGGGCTCCCCGGGAGGCCCGGTTACAATGAGCAGTTCTTC
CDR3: CASRAGLPGRPGYNEQFF